These T cell receptor beta chains were read from a single sample in a study of blood T cell repertoires in COVID-19. TCRdb keeps only in-frame clones here, not all; method: immunoSEQ multiplex PCR. The sample carries a few hundred thousand clones, 80% to 85% recorded once. The specimen sequenced was peripheral blood. The receptors here all came from a human donor in a cohort sampled during active COVID-19. Each CDR3 is given with its conserved first and last residue. D genes are given only for firm matches. Size is omitted from some rows. Given values are once, few, many or a class for expanded clones.

D | size | J | V | length | DNA | CDR3
NA | NA | TRBJ2-7 | TRBV20-1 | 11 | TGCAGTGCTAGACTAGCCGGCGAGCAGTACTTC | CSARLAGEQYF
NA | NA | TRBJ1-2 | TRBV28 | 15 | TGTGCCAGCACCCAAAGGGCAGGGTTCAACTATGGCTACACCTTC | CASTQRAGFNYGYTF
TRBD1 | NA | TRBJ2-3 | TRBV5-4 | 18 | TGTGCCAGCAGCTTTCCCGGCAGGGGGTCTCTTAGCACAGATACGCAGTATTTT | CASSFPGRGSLSTDTQYF
TRBD2 | NA | TRBJ2-6 | TRBV28 | 15 | TGTGCCAGCAGTTCGACTAGCTTTGGGGCCAACGTCCTGACTTTC | CASSSTSFGANVLTF
TRBD1 | NA | TRBJ1-1 | TRBV29-1 | 12 | TGCAGCGTTAGACAGGGGGCCACTGAAGCTTTCTTT | CSVRQGATEAFF
TRBD2 | NA | TRBJ2-3 | TRBV6-6 | 15 | TGTGCCAGCAGTTTTAGCGGGGGGAGCACAGATACGCAGTATTTT | CASSFSGGSTDTQYF
NA | NA | TRBJ1-6 | TRBV7-9 | 14 | TGTGCCAGCAGCCTCAGGATCTATAATTCACCCCTCCACTTT | CASSLRIYNSPLHF
NA | NA | TRBJ1-2 | TRBV28 | 14 | TGTGCCAGCACCCTATCCCCAGGGAGGAATGGCTACACCTTC | CASTLSPGRNGYTF
NA | NA | TRBJ1-4 | TRBV18 | 16 | TGTGCCAGCTCGTTCGGGACACCAGGGACTAATGAAAAACTGTTTTTT | CASSFGTPGTNEKLFF
NA | once | TRBJ2-3 | TRBV6-2/TRBV6-3 | 14 | TGTGCCAGCAGCCAGCCACCCGTCACAGATACGCAGTATTTT | CASSQPPVTDTQYF
TRBD1 | NA | TRBJ1-1 | TRBV7-9 | 15 | TGTGCCAGCAATCCAGGACAGGGCTGGTGGACTGAAGCTTTCTTT | CASNPGQGWWTEAFF
TRBD1 | many | TRBJ2-7 | TRBV4-3 | 14 | TGCGCCAGCAGCACCCGACAGGGCTCCTACGAGCAGTACTTC | CASSTRQGSYEQYF
TRBD1 | few | TRBJ1-5 | TRBV6-5 | 15 | TGTGCCAGCAGCCCGGGACAGGGGGCAGGTCAGCCCCAGCATTTT | CASSPGQGAGQPQHF
NA | NA | TRBJ2-7 | TRBV14 | 15 | TGTGCCAGCAGCCAGAGATTCTACGGAGGCTACGAGCAGTACTTC | CASSQRFYGGYEQYF
TRBD2 | NA | TRBJ2-1 | TRBV11-3 | 16 | TGTGCCAGCAGCTTCGAGAGCGGGAGGTCTTACAATGAGCAGTTCTTC | CASSFESGRSYNEQFF
NA | few | TRBJ1-2 | TRBV30 | 12 | TGTGCCTGGGCAGTCCGTTACTATGGCTACACCTTC | CAWAVRYYGYTF
NA | few | TRBJ1-1 | TRBV6-5 | 15 | TGTGCCAGCAGTTACTTTGGGACACCGAACACTGAAGCTTTCTTT | CASSYFGTPNTEAFF
NA | few | TRBJ2-7 | TRBV4-1 | 15 | TGCGCCAGCAGCCAAGCGGTTGTTAGATCCTACGAGCAGTACTTC | CASSQAVVRSYEQYF
TRBD1 | few | TRBJ1-2 | TRBV4-2 | 16 | TGTGCCAGCAGCCAAGATCCCCCCAGGGGGCGAGGTGGCTACACCTTC | CASSQDPPRGRGGYTF
NA | NA | TRBJ2-7 | TRBV6-5 | 16 | TGTGCCAGCAGTTACTTTTCTGAGGGAGTGGTTAGCGAGCAGTACTTC | CASSYFSEGVVSEQYF
NA | NA | TRBJ1-2 | TRBV28 | 13 | TGTGCCAGCAGTTTTGCAGGGATGAGGGGCTACACCTTC | CASSFAGMRGYTF
NA | few | TRBJ1-5 | TRBV28 | 12 | TGTGCCAGCAGCACCCCGCGGGGTTCCCAGCATTTT | CASSTPRGSQHF
NA | NA | TRBJ1-5 | TRBV27 | 16 | TGTGCCAGCAGTTTATCGGGCCCTTATAGCAATCAGCCCCAGCATTTT | CASSLSGPYSNQPQHF
NA | NA | TRBJ2-2 | TRBV3-1/TRBV3-2 | 15 | TGTGCCAGCAGCCAATGGCAGGGTGGCACCGGGGAGCTGTTTTTT | CASSQWQGGTGELFF
NA | NA | TRBJ2-7 | TRBV5-1 | 15 | TGCGCCAGCAGCTTGGAGGGGGGGAGCTCCTACGAGCAGTACTTC | CASSLEGGSSYEQYF
TRBD2 | few | TRBJ2-7 | TRBV6-6 | 15 | TGTGCCAGCAGTTACCCGACTAGCGGGACCTACGAGCAGTACTTC | CASSYPTSGTYEQYF
TRBD2 | NA | TRBJ2-7 | TRBV6-1 | 17 | TGTGCCAGCAGTGAAGCGCTGACTAGCGGGAGGGGCTACGAGCAGTACTTC | CASSEALTSGRGYEQYF
TRBD2 | NA | TRBJ2-5 | TRBV7-2 | 17 | TGTGCCAGCAGCTCCGGACTAGCGGGAGGTTTCCAAGAGACCCAGTACTTC | CASSSGLAGGFQETQYF